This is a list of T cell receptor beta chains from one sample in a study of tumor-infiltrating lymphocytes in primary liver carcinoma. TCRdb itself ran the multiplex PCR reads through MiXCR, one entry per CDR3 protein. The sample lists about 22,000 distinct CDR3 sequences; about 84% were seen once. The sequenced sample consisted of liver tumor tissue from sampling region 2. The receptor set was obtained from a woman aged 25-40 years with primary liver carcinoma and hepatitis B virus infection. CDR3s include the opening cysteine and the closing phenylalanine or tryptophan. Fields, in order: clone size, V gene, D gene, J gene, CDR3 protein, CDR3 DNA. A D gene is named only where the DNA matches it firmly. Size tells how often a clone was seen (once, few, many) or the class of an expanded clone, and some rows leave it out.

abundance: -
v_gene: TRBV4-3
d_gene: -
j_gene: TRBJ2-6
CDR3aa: CASSQESSEVGSGTNVLTF
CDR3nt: TGCGCCAGCAGCCAAGAGAGTAGCGAGGTAGGCTCTGGGACCAACGTACTGACTTTC

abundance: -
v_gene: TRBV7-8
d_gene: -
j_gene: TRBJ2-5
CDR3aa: CANSLGGPIGSYQETQYF
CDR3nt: TGTGCCAACAGCTTAGGGGGACCTATAGGGAGTTATCAAGAGACCCAGTACTTC

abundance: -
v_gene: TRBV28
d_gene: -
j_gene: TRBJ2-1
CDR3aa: CASSFPLAHNNEQFF
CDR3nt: TGTGCCAGCAGTTTCCCCCTAGCCCACAATAATGAGCAGTTCTTC

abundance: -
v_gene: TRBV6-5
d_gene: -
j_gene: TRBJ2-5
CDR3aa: CASSYSPWAEGDDQYF
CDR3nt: TGTGCCAGTAGCTACTCACCCTGGGCAGAGGGGGATGACCAGTACTTC

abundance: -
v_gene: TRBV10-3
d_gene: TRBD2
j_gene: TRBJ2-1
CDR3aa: CAIKGYASGRSLDDRFF
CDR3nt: TGTGCCATCAAGGGGTACGCTAGCGGGAGAAGTCTCGATGACCGGTTCTTC

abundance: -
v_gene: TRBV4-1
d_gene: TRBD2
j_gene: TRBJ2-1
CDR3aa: CASSQGTTSGRVYNGQFF
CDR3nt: TGCGCCAGCAGCCAAGGCACTACTAGCGGGAGGGTATACAATGGGCAGTTCTTC

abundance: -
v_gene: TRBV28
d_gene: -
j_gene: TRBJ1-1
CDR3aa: CANRLYPNTEAFF
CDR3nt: TGCGCCAACAGGCTTTACCCCAACACTGAAGCTTTCTTT

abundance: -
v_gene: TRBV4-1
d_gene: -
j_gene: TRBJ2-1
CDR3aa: CTSSQEWVPQSSFNEQFF
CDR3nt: TGCACCAGTAGCCAAGAATGGGTCCCCCAGAGCTCCTTCAATGAGCAGTTCTTC

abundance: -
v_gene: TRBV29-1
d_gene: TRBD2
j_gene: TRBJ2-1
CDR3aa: CSVSRLAALAGGRNEQFF
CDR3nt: TGCAGTGTTTCAAGACTGGCTGCCCTAGCGGGAGGTAGGAATGAACAGTTCTTC

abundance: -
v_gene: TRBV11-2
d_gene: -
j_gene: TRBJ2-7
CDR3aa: CVSIPGSEQYF
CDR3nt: TGTGTCAGCATTCCAGGCAGTGAGCAGTACTTC

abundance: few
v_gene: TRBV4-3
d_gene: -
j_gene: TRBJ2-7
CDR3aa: CAGSQDIHGLPYEQYF
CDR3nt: TGTGCCGGCAGCCAAGATATACACGGTCTCCCCTACGAGCAGTACTTC

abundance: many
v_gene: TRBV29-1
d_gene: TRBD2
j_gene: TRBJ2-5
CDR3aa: CSVGGRAAETQYF
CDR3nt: TGCAGCGTTGGTGGGAGGGCCGCTGAGACCCAGTACTTC

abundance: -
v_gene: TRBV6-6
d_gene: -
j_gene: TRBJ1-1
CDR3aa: CASSYSGHGSTEAFF
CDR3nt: TGTGCCAGCAGTTACTCGGGACATGGGAGCACTGAAGCCTTCTTT

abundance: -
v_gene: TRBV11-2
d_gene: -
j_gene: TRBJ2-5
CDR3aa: CTSSPRQMETQNF
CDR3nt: TGTACCAGCAGCCCTAGACAGATGGAGACCCAGAACTTC

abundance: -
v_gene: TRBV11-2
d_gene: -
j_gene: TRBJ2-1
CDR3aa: CVSSLLEGKGEQLF
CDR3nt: TGTGTCAGCAGCCTCTTAGAGGGAAAGGGTGAGCAGCTCTTC

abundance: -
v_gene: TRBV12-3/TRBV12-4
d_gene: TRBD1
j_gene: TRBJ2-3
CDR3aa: CDSSFGTGRRSSDTQYF
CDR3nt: TGTGACAGCAGTTTCGGGACAGGGAGACGTAGTTCAGATACGCAGTATTTT

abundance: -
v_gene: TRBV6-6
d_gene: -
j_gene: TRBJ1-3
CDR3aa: CASSYGSWNAGSTIYF
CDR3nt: TGTGCCAGCAGTTACGGATCGTGGAATGCTGGAAGCACCATATATTTT